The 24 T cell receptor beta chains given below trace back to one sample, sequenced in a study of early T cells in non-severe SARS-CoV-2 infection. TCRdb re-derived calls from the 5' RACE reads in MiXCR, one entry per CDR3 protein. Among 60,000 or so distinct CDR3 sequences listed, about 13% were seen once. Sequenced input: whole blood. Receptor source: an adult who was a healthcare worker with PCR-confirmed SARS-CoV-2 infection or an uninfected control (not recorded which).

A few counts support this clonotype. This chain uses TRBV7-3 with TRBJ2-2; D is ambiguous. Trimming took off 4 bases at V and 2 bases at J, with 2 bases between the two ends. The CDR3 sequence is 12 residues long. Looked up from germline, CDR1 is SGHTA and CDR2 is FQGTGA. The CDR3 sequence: CASSYNTGELFF. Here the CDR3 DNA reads TGTGCCAGCAGCTATAACACCGGGGAGCTGTTTTTT.

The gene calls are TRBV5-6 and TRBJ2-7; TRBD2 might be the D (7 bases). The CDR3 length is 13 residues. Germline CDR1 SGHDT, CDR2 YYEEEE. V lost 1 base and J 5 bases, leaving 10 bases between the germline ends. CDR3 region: CASSLRGANEQYF. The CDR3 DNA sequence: TGTGCCAGCAGCTTGCGGGGGGCGAACGAGCAGTACTTC.

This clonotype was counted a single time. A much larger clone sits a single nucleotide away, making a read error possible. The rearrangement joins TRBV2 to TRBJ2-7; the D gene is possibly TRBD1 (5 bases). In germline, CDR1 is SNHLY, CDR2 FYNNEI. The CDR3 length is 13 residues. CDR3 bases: TGTGCCAGCAACGGCCAGGGTCCCTACGAGCTGTACTTC. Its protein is CASNGQGPYELYF.

CDR3 DNA sequence: TGTGCCAGCAGCCAGCGGAATCTAGCGGGGGGGCAAAAATTGAACACAGATACGCAGTATTTT. Translating gives CASSQRNLAGGQKLNTDTQYF. The chain joins TRBV7-9 to TRBJ2-3; 12 bases align to TRBD2. The germline V gene encodes CDR1 SEHNR and CDR2 FQNEAQ (reference sequence). This CDR3 has 21 amino acids. The ends lost 5 bases at V and 2 bases at J; junction bases unmatched: 20. Supplemented by reference TRBV7-9 and TRBJ2-3, the full variable domain reads DTGVSQNPRHKITKRGQNVTFRCDPISEHNRLYWYRQTLGQGPEFLTYFQNEAQLEKSRLLSDRFSAERPKGSFSTLEIQRTEQGDSAMYLCASSQRNLAGGQKLNTDTQYFGPGTRLTVL.

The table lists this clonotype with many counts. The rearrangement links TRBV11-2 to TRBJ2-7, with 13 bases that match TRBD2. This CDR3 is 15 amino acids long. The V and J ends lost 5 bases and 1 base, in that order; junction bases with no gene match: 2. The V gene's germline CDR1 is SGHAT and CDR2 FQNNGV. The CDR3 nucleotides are TGTGCCAGCAGCCGACTAGCGGGAGGATCCTACGAGCAGTACTTC. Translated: CASSRLAGGSYEQYF.

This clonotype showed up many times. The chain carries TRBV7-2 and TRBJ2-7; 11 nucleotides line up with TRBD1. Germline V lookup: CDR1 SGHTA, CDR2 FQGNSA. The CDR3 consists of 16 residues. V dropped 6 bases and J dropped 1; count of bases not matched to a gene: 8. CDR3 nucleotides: TGTGCCAGCAGTTCCTGGGGGGACAGGGGGTCCTACGAGCAGTACTTC. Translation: CASSSWGDRGSYEQYF.

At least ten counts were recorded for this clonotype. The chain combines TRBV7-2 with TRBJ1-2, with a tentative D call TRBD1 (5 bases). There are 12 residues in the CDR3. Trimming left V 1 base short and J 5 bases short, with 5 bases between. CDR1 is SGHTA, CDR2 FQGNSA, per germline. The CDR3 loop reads CASSLEGYGYTF. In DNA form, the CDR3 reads TGTGCCAGCAGCTTAGAGGGGTATGGCTACACCTTC.

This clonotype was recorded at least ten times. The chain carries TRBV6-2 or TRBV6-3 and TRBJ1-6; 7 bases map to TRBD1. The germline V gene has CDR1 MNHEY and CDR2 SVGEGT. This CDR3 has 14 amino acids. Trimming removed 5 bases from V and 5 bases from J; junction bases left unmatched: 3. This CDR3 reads CASSLDRDNSPLHF. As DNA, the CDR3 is TGTGCCAGCAGTCTCGACAGGGATAATTCACCCCTCCACTTT.

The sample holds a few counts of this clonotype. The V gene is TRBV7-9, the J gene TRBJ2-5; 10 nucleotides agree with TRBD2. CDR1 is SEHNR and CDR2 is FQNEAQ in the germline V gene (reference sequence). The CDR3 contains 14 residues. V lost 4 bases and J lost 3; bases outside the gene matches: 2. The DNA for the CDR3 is TGTGCCAGCAGCTCAACTAGCGGGGAAGAGACCCAGTACTTC. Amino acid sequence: CASSSTSGEETQYF. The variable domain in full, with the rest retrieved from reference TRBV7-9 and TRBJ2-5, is DTGVSQNPRHKITKRGQNVTFRCDPISEHNRLYWYRQTLGQGPEFLTYFQNEAQLEKSRLLSDRFSAERPKGSFSTLEIQRTEQGDSAMYLCASSSTSGEETQYFGPGTRLLVL.

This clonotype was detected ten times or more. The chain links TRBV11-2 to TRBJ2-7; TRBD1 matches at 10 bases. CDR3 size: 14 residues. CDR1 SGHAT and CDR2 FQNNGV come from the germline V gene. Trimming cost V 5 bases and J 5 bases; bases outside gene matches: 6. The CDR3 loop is CASSLTGGKNEQYF. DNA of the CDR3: TGTGCCAGCAGCCTGACAGGGGGCAAGAACGAGCAGTACTTC.

The DNA for the CDR3 is TGTGCCAGCAGCTTACGGCAGGGGATTGGCGAGCAGTACTTC. Protein: CASSLRQGIGEQYF. This chain joins TRBV11-1 and TRBJ2-7; D is perhaps TRBD1 (6 bases). The CDR3 loop spans 14 amino acids. V lost 2 bases and J lost 6, with 14 bases in between. The germline V gene has CDR1 SGHAT and CDR2 FQDESV (reference sequence).

The CDR3 coding sequence is TGTGCCAGCAGTACCCATACAGGGGCCTACGAGCAGTACTTC. Protein product: CASSTHTGAYEQYF. The genes are TRBV6-2 or TRBV6-3 and TRBJ2-7; TRBD1 matches at 7 bases. This CDR3 contains 14 residues. CDR1 is MNHEY, CDR2 SVGEGT, per germline. V shed 5 bases, J shed 2 bases, and the junction held 6 bases outside the gene matches.

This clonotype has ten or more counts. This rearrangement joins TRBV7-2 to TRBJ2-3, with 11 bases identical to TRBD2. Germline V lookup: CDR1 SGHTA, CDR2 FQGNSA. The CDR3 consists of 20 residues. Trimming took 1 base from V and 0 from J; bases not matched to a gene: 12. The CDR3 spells CASSLVFGRTSGSSTDTQYF. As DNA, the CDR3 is TGTGCCAGCAGCTTAGTATTCGGAAGGACTAGCGGGTCTAGCACAGATACGCAGTATTTT.

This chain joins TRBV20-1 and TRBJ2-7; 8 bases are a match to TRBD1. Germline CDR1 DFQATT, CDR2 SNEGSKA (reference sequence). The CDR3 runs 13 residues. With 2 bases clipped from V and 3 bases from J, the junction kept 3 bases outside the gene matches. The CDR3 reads CSARRQGSYEQYF. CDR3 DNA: TGCAGTGCTAGAAGACAGGGGAGCTACGAGCAGTACTTC.

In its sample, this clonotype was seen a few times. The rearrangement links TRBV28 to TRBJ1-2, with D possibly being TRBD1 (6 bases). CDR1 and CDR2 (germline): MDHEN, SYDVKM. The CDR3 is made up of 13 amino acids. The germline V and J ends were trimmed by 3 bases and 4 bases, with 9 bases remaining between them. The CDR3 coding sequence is TGTGCCAGCAGTTTCCAGGGGAGCTATGGCTACACCTTC. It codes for CASSFQGSYGYTF.

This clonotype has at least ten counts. CDR3 region: CASSQGRGRETQYF. Here the CDR3 DNA reads TGTGCCAGCAGCCAAGGGCGGGGGAGAGAGACCCAGTACTTC. The rearrangement joins TRBV4-2 to TRBJ2-5, with 7 bases identical to TRBD2. There are 14 residues in the CDR3. CDR1 is LGHNA, CDR2 YNFKEQ, per germline. V lost 1 base to trimming and J lost 4 bases; unmatched junction nucleotides: 3.

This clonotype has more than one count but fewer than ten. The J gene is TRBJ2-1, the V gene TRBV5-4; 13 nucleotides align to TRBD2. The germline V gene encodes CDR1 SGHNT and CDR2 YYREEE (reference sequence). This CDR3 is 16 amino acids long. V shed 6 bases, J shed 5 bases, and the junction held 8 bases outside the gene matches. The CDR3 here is CASTEVGLAGNNEQFF. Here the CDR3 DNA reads TGTGCCAGCACCGAGGTGGGACTAGCGGGAAACAATGAGCAGTTCTTC.

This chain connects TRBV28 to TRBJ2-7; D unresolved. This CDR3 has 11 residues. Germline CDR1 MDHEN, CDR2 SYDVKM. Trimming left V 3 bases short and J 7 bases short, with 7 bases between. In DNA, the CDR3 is TGTGCCAGCAGTTTCATATGGGAGCAGTACTTC. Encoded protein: CASSFIWEQYF.

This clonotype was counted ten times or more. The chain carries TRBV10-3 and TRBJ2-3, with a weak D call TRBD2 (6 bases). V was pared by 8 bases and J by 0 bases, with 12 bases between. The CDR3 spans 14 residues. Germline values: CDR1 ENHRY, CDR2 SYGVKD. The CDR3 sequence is CAIGAGSSTDTQYF. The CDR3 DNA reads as TGTGCCATCGGAGCGGGCAGCAGCACAGATACGCAGTATTTT.

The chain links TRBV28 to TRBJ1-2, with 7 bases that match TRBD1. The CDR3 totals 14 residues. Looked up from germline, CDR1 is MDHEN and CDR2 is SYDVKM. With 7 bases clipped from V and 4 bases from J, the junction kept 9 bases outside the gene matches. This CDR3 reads CASKDRLHGYGYTF. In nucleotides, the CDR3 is TGTGCCAGCAAGGACAGGTTGCATGGCTATGGCTACACCTTC.

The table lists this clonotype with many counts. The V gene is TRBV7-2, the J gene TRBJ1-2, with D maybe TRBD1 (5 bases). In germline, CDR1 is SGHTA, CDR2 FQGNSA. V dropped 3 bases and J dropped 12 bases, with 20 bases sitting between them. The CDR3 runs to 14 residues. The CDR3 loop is CASSFEPGRGVDTF. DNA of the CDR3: TGTGCCAGCAGCTTTGAACCGGGACGGGGAGTTGACACCTTC. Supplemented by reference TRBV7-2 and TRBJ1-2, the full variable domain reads GAGVSQSPSNKVTEKGKDVELRCDPISGHTALYWYRQSLGQGLEFLIYFQGNSAPDKSGLPSDRFSAERTGGSVSTLTIQRTQQEDSAVYLCASSFEPGRGVDTFGSGTRLTVV.

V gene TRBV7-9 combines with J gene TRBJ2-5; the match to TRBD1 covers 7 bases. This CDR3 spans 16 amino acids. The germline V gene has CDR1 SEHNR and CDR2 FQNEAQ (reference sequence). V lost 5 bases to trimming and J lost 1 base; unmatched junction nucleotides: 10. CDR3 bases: TGTGCCAGCAGCCCAACGTTCGGGACAGTCCAAGAGACCCAGTACTTC. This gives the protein CASSPTFGTVQETQYF.

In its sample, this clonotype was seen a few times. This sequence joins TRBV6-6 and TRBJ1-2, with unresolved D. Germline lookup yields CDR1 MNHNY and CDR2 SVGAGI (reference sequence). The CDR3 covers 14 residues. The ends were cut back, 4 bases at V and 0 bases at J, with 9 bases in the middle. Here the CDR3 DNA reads TGTGCCAGCAGTTTGGCCAGCTCTAACTATGGCTACACCTTC. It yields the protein CASSLASSNYGYTF.

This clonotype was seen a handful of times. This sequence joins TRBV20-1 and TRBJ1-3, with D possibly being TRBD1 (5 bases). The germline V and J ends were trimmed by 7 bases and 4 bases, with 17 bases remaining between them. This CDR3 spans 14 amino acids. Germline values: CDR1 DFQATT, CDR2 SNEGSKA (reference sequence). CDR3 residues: CSVTEAGKGNTIYF. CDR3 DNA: TGCAGTGTCACGGAGGCAGGGAAAGGAAACACCATATATTTT.